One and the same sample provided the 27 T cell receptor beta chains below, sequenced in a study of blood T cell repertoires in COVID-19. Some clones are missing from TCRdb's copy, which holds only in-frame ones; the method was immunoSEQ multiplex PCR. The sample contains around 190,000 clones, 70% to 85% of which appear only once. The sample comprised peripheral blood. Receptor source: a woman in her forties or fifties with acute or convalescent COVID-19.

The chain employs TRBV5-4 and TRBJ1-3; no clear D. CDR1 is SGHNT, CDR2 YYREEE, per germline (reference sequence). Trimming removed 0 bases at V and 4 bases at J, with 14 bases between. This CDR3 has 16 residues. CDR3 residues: CASSLVPGGLGNTIYF. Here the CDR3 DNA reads TGTGCCAGCAGCTTGGTCCCGGGAGGTTTAGGAAACACCATATATTTT.

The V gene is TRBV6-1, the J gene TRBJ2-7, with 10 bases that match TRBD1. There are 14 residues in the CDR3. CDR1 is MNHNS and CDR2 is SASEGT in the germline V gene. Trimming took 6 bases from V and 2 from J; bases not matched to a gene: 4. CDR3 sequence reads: CASRRQGATYEQYF. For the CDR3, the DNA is TGTGCCAGCAGGAGACAGGGGGCGACCTACGAGCAGTACTTC.

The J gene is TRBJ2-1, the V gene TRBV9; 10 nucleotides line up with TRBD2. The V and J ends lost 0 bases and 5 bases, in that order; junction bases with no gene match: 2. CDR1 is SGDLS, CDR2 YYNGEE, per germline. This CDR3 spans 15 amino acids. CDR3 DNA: TGTGCCAGCAGCGTAGGACTAGCGGGCGACAATGAGCAGTTCTTC. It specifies CASSVGLAGDNEQFF.

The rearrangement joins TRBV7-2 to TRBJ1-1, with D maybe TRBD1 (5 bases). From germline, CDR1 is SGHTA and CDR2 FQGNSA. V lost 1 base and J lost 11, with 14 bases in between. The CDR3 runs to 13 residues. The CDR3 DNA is TGTGCCAGCAGCTTAGTGGGTGGGGGGGACGCTTTCTTT. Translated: CASSLVGGGDAFF.

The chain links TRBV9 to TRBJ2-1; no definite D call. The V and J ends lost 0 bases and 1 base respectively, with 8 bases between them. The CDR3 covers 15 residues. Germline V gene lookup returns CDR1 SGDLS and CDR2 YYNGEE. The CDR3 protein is CASSVAVRSYNEQFF. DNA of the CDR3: TGTGCCAGCAGCGTAGCGGTGAGGTCCTACAATGAGCAGTTCTTC.

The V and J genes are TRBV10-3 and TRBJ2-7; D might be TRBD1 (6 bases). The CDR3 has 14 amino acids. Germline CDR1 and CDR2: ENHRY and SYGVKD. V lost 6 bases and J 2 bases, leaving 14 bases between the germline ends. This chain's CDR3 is CAIRGTGTTYEQYF. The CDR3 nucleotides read TGTGCCATCAGAGGAACCGGGACAACCTACGAGCAGTACTTC.

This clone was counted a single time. The CDR3 here is CATSEAPGYEQYF. CDR3 in DNA: TGTGCCACCAGTGAGGCTCCAGGCTACGAGCAGTACTTC. The chain employs TRBV24-1 and TRBJ2-7; D gene unclear. This CDR3 has 13 residues. In germline, CDR1 is KGHDR, CDR2 SFDVKD. The V and J ends lost 4 bases and 3 bases respectively, with 9 bases between them.

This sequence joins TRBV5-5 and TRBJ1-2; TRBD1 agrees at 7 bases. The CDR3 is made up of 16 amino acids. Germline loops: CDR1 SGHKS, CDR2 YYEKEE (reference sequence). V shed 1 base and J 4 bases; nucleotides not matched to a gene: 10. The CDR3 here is CASSLSPGGRVYGYTF. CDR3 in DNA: TGTGCCAGCAGCTTGTCCCCAGGGGGACGGGTCTATGGCTACACCTTC.

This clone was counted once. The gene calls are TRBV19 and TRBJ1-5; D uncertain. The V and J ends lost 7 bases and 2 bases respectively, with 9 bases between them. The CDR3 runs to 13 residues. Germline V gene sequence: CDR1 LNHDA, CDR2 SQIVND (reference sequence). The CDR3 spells CASKSRGNQPQHF. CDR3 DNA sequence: TGTGCCAGTAAATCGAGGGGCAATCAGCCCCAGCATTTT.

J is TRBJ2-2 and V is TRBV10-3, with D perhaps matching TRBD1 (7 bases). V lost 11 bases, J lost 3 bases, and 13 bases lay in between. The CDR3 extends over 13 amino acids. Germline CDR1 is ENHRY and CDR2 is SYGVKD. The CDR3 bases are TGTGCCGGCAGGGGGGAATACACCGGGGAGCTGTTTTTT. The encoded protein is CAGRGEYTGELFF.

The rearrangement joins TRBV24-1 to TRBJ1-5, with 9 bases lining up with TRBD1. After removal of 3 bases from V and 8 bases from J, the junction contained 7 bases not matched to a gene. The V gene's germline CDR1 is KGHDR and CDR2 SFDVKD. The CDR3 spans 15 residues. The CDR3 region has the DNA TGTGCCACCAGTGATCCGACAGGGGGTTTTGAGCCCCAGCATTTT. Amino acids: CATSDPTGGFEPQHF.

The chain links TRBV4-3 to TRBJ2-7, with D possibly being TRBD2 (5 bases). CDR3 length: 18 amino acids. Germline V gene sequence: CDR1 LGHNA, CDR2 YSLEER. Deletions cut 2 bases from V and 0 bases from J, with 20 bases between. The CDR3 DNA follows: TGCGCCAGCAGCCAACACCACGCTGGGAGCGTCTACTCCTACGAGCAGTACTTC. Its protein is CASSQHHAGSVYSYEQYF.

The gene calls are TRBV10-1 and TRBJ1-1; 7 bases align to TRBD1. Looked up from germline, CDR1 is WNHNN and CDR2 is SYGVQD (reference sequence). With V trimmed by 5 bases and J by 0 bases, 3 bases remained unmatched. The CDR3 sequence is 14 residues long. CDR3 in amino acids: CASSRDSLNTEAFF. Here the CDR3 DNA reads TGCGCCAGCAGTCGGGACAGCTTGAACACTGAAGCTTTCTTT.

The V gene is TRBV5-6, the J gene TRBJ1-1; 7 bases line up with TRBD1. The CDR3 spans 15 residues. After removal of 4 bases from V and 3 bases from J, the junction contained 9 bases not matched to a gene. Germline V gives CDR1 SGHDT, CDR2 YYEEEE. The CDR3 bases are TGTGCCAGCAGCGGACTGACAGGGTTCGACACTGAAGCTTTCTTT. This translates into CASSGLTGFDTEAFF. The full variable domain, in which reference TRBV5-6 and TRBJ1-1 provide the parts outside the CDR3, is DAGVTQSPTHLIKTRGQQVTLRCSPKSGHDTVSWYQQALGQGPQFIFQYYEEEERQRGNFPDRFSGHQFPNYSSELNVNALLLGDSALYLCASSGLTGFDTEAFFGQGTRLTVV.

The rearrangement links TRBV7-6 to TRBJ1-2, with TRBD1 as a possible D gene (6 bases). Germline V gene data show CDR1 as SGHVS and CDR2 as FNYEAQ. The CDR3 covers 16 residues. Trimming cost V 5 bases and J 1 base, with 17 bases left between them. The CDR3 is CASSPGHHLLNYGYTF. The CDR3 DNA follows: TGTGCCAGCAGCCCGGGACATCATCTTCTTAACTATGGCTACACCTTC.

The CDR3 here is CASSPPKETSGRILTF. CDR3 DNA sequence: TGTGCCAGCTCACCACCGAAAGAGACTAGCGGGAGGATCCTGACTTTC. The chain joins TRBV18 to TRBJ2-6; the match to TRBD2 covers 13 bases. V lost 0 bases to trimming and J lost 14 bases; unmatched junction nucleotides: 7. This CDR3 spans 16 amino acids. Germline assignment: CDR1 KGHSH and CDR2 LQKENI.

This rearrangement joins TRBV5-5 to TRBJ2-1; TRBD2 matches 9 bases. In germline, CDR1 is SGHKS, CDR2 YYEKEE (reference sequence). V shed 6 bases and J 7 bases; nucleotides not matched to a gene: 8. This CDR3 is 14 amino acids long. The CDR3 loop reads CASTKAGGGNEQFF. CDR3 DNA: TGTGCCAGCACAAAGGCGGGAGGGGGGAATGAGCAGTTCTTC.

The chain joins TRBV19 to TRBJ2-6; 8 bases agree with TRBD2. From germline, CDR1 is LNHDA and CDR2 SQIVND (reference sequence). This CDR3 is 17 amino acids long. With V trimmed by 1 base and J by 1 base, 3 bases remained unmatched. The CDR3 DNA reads TGTGCCAGTAGTATAGCGGGAGGGCAGTCTGGGGCCAACGTCCTGACTTTC. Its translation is CASSIAGGQSGANVLTF.

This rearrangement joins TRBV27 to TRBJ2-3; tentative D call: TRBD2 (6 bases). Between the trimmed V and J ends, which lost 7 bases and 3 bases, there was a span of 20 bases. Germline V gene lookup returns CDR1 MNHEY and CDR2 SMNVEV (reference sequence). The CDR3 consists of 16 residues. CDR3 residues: CASMKGRDLPTDTQYF. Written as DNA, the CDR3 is TGTGCCAGCATGAAAGGGCGGGACCTACCGACAGATACGCAGTATTTT.

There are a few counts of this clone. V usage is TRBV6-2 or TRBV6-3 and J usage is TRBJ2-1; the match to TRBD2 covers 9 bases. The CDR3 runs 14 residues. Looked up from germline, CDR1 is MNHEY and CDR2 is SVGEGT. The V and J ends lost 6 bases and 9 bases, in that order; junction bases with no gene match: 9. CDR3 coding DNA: TGTGCCAGCAGCGGCGGGAGGGCCCGGGTTGAGCAGTTCTTC. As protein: CASSGGRARVEQFF.

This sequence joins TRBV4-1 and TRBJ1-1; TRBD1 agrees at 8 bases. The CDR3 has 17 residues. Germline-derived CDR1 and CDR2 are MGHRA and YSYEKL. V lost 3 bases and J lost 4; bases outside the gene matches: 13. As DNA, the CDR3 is TGCGCCAGCAGCCACGCCGACAGGGGAGTACGGGCCACTGAAGCTTTCTTT. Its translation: CASSHADRGVRATEAFF.

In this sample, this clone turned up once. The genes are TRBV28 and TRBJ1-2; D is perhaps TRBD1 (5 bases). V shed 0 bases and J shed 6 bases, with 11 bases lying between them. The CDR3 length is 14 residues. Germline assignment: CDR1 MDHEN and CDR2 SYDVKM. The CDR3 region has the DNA TGTGCCAGCAGTTTATGGGCTGGGGGGGATGGCTACACCTTC. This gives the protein CASSLWAGGDGYTF.

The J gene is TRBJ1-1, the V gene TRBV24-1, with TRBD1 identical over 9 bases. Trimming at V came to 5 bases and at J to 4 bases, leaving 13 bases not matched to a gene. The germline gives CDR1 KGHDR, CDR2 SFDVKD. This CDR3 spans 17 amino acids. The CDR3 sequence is CATSGRGGQGRVTEAFF. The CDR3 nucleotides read TGTGCCACCAGTGGCCGGGGGGGACAGGGAAGAGTCACTGAAGCTTTCTTT.

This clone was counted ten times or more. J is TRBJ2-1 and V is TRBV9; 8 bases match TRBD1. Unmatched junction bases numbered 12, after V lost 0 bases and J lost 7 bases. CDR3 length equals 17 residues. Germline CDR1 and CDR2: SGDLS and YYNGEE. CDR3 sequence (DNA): TGTGCCAGCAGCGTAGGAGTACTGGGACAGGCGGGGAATGAGCAGTTCTTC. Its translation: CASSVGVLGQAGNEQFF. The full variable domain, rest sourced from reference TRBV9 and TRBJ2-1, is DSGVTQTPKHLITATGQRVTLRCSPRSGDLSVYWYQQSLDQGLQFLIQYYNGEERAKGNILERFSAQQFPDLHSELNLSSLELGDSALYFCASSVGVLGQAGNEQFFGPGTRLTVL.

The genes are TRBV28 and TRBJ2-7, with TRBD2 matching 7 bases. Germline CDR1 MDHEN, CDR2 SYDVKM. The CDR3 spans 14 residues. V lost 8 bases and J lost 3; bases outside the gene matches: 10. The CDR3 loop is CASGGVGSYYEQYF. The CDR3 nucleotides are TGTGCCAGCGGGGGGGTTGGGTCTTACTACGAGCAGTACTTC.

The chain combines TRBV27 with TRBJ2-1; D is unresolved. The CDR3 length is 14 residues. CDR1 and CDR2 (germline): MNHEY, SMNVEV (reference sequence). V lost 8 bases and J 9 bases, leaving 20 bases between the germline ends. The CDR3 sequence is CASSRLSGRPEQFF. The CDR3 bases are TGTGCCAGCTCGAGGCTTTCCGGAAGGCCTGAGCAGTTCTTC.

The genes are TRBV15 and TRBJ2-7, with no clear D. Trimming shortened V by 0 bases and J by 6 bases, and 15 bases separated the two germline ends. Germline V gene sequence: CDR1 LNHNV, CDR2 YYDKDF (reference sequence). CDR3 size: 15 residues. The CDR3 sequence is CATSRDASPRAEQYF. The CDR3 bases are TGTGCCACCAGCAGAGATGCAAGCCCGCGAGCCGAGCAGTACTTC.